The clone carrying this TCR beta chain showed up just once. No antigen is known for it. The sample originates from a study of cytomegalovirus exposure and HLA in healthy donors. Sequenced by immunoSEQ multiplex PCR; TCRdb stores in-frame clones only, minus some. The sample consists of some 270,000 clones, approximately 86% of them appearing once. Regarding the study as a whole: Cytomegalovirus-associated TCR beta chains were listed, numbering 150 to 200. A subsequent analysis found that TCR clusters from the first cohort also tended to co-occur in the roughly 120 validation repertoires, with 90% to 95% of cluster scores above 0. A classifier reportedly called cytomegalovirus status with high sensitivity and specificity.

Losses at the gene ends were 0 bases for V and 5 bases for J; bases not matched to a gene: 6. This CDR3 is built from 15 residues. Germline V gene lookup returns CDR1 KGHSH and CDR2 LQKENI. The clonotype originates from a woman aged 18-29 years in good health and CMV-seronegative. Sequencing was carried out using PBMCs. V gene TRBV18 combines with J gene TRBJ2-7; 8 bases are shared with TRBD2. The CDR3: CASSPPAGGIDEQYF. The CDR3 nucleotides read TGTGCCAGCTCACCACCGGCGGGAGGCATTGACGAGCAGTACTTC.